This T cell receptor beta chain was retrieved from a study of vaccination and CD4 T cells after COVID-19 (dated by TCRdb to the early 2020s). Broadly, across the study: Six males and four females were included in the convalescent cohort, with two Hispanic individuals, seven Caucasians, two Asians and one multiracial person represented. Participants got two doses of the Pfizer-BioNTech BNT162b2 vaccine (n=8) or two doses of the Moderna mRNA-1273 vaccine (n=2). Post-COVID blood samples from convalescent patients were collected a median of roughly 100 days after diagnosis, with a range of roughly 35 to 180 days. Post-vaccine blood samples were obtained a median of about 77 days after the second vaccine dose, with a range of about 12 to 241 days. The cultures were stimulated with overlapping spike peptide pools from SARS-CoV-2 and from the common cold coronaviruses HCoV-NL63, HCoV-OC43 and HCoV-229E. As controls, cultures received a CEFX viral epitope pool (the positive control), an HIV-1 Nef peptide pool (the negative control), or no peptide at all. The spike-specific CD4+ TCR repertoire was compared before and after mRNA vaccination in approximately ten COVID-19 convalescent patients and a handful of infection-naive healthy vaccine recipients. An earlier paper using these donors assessed, at the TCR clonotype level, memory CD4+ T cell crossreactivity between SARS-CoV-2 and common cold coronavirus spike proteins. Points the paper makes about the study in general: Of the vaccine-specific clones in convalescent patients, 304 of 307, or nearly all, reacted only to SARS-CoV-2 spike and did not cross-react with common cold coronaviruses. In convalescent patients, a median around 86% of post-vaccine SARS-CoV-2-reactive clones were detected only after vaccination, and vaccine-specific priming was suggested by this finding. Relatively few convalescent patients were included in the study, and early timepoints after natural infection were not analyzed. The median count of SARS-CoV-2-reactive clonotypes went up from around 20 after infection to 38 after vaccination, although the change was not significant.

The method behind the library was PCR. DNA from cultured CD4+ T cells underwent TCR sequencing with the Oncomine TCR Beta short-read assay at the Johns Hopkins FTIC core. The QIAamp micro DNA kit was used to extract genomic DNA from the cultured CD4+ T cells. Oncomine TCR Beta libraries made from cultured CD4+ T cells were pooled using unique dual indexes and sequenced on an Illumina iSeq 100. In the authors' own workflow: Non-productive sequences were filtered out, and CDR3s that did not start with C, did not end with F or W, or were shorter than 7 amino acids were discarded. Antigen-specific clonotypes were identified using the MANAFEST web application through comparison of peptide-stimulated wells with reference and other culture wells. Positive clones required FDR below 0.05, an odds ratio above 5, and productive frequency above 0.1% in at least two of three replicate wells. A clonotype counted as cross-reactive if it showed significant expansion both in the SARS-CoV-2 spike wells and in at least one common cold coronavirus spike condition. CDR3 homology was assessed with Levenshtein distances (stringdist) and unrooted phylogenetic trees (ape) in R version 3.6.1. In TCRdb, the public reads were trimmed at Q25 with fastp and aligned with MiXCR, with productive beta chains retained. Rows with a matching CDR3 protein are joined into one entry that keeps the most common DNA and genes. These V and J calls are TCRdb output, not the study's own analysis. Present in this sample are thousands of distinct CDR3 sequences, approximately 76% of which were seen just once. The ten top clones hold roughly a third of the sample.

This specimen's treatment or condition label, interpreted: approximately nine-day PBMC culture with coronavirus spike peptide pools or control peptides (ViraFEST assay). CD4+ T cells from unexposed donors were collected before the COVID-19 pandemic (2011-2018). The study used the ViraFEST assay, which expanded antigen-specific T cells with peptide pools and then identified expanded clonotypes by TCR sequencing. Each well held around 2 million PBMCs cultured in IMDM containing roughly 5% human AB serum and approximately 9.8 IU/ml IL-2, with around 9.2 ug/ml peptide pools added. On days 3 and 7, half of the culture medium was replaced with fresh IL-2-containing medium. After 10 to 11 days of culture, CD4+ T cells were isolated by negative selection with the EasySep CD4+ T cell isolation kit. As cell number allowed, CD4+ T cells from unexposed donors were tested for reactivity to SARS-CoV-2 S and N and to four common cold coronavirus spike pools. PBMCs were separated from whole blood using Ficoll-Paque Plus gradient centrifugation and then either used fresh or cryopreserved at -140C. Triplicate wells were generally used for each culture condition. The leukapheresis product used for the unexposed donors was purchased from a commercial source.

A note on this clonotype: The clone's antigen remains unknown. Base quality data are lacking; no much larger clone is found one base away.

Looking up the germline V gene (reference sequence) yields CDR1 DFQATT and CDR2 SNEGSKA. Reading from cysteine to phenylalanine, the CDR3 counts 14 amino acids. The kept DNA is CDR3 alone, 42 bases in frame from the first base. Sequencing was carried out using CD4+ T cells from blood, cultured in vitro. This clonotype was sampled from a human donor in good health. The chain couples TRBV20-1 to TRBJ2-3; TRBD2 lines up with 10 middle nucleotides. DNA sequence: TGCGGAGGGTCTAGCGGGAGAGGGGCAGATACGCAGTATTTT. Its product reads: CGGSSGRGADTQYF.